These 24 T cell receptor beta chains were all obtained from the same sample, sequenced in a study of T cells in Graves' hyperthyroidism and ophthalmopathy. From RNA transcripts, TCR beta CDR3 regions were amplified. A set of HTBI primers served as the primers for a first-round RT-PCR of the TCR CDR3. TCRdb reprocessed the multiplex PCR reads via MiXCR and lists one record per CDR3 protein. The table has more than 300,000 distinct CDR3 sequences, roughly 15% seen once. The specimen was blood. The receptors were gathered from a woman in her twenties or thirties with Graves' ophthalmopathy.

In this sample, this clonotype turned up many times. The gene calls are TRBV2 and TRBJ2-4; D might be TRBD2 (5 bases). The CDR3 has 15 residues. V lost 6 bases and J 1 base, leaving 13 bases between the germline ends. Germline CDR1 SNHLY, CDR2 FYNNEI. The CDR3 protein is CASRRAVGAKNIQYF. The CDR3 DNA reads TGTGCCAGCAGGAGGGCCGTTGGGGCCAAAAACATTCAGTACTTC. Variable domain in full (rest from reference TRBV2 and TRBJ2-4): EPEVTQTPSHQVTQMGQEVILRCVPISNHLYFYWYRQILGQKVEFLVSFYNNEISEKSEIFDDQFSVERPDGSNFTLKIRSTKLEDSAMYFCASRRAVGAKNIQYFGAGTRLSVL.

Ten or more counts support this clonotype. This chain connects TRBV27 to TRBJ2-7; D may correspond to TRBD1 or TRBD2 (6 bases each). Germline V lookup: CDR1 MNHEY, CDR2 SMNVEV (reference sequence). The CDR3 consists of 15 residues. Between the trimmed V and J ends, which lost 5 bases and 3 bases, there was a span of 17 bases. As DNA, the CDR3 is TGTGCCAGCAGTCCTCTAAGGGGGGAGAGCTACGAGCAGTACTTC. It encodes CASSPLRGESYEQYF.

This clonotype was recorded at least ten times. The J gene is TRBJ2-7, the V gene TRBV20-1; D gene unclear. The CDR3 is 14 amino acids. Deletions cut 0 bases from V and 4 bases from J, with 13 bases between. In germline, CDR1 is DFQATT, CDR2 SNEGSKA (reference sequence). The CDR3 sequence is CSARDPNPPYEQYF. The CDR3 nucleotides are TGCAGTGCTAGAGACCCTAACCCCCCATACGAGCAGTACTTC.

This clonotype appeared many times. The chain combines TRBV29-1 with TRBJ2-5, with D possibly being TRBD2 (6 bases). V lost 3 bases, J lost 2 bases, and 10 bases lay in between. Looked up from germline, CDR1 is SQVTM and CDR2 is ANQGSEA. This CDR3 spans 13 amino acids. In nucleotides, the CDR3 is TGCAGCGTTGACGGGGGAGAACAAGAGACCCAGTACTTC. It codes for CSVDGGEQETQYF.

In this sample, this clonotype turned up many times. The chain couples TRBV28 to TRBJ1-5; D not resolved. Trimming pared 5 bases from V and 0 bases from J, leaving 8 bases between. Looked up from germline, CDR1 is MDHEN and CDR2 is SYDVKM. The CDR3 totals 14 residues. DNA of the CDR3: TGTGCCAGCAGTGGACCCTATAGCAATCAGCCCCAGCATTTT. Amino acids: CASSGPYSNQPQHF.

This clonotype showed up just a few times. The rearrangement links TRBV20-1 to TRBJ1-2, with a tentative D call TRBD1 (6 bases). The CDR3 is made up of 13 amino acids. V was trimmed by 5 bases and J by 5 bases, leaving 15 bases between them. Looked up from germline, CDR1 is DFQATT and CDR2 is SNEGSKA (reference sequence). The CDR3 DNA is TGCAGTGCTGCCCCACAGGGAGAGTATGGCTACACCTTC. Translated: CSAAPQGEYGYTF.

This clonotype was seen many times. The J gene is TRBJ2-3, the V gene TRBV7-2, with 7 positions matching TRBD2. V was clipped by 4 bases and J by 0 bases; unmatched bases: 4. The CDR3 spans 15 residues. Per the germline V gene, CDR1 is SGHTA and CDR2 is FQGNSA. The CDR3 sequence: CASSWGGGSTDTQYF. In nucleotides, the CDR3 is TGTGCCAGCAGCTGGGGGGGGGGAAGCACAGATACGCAGTATTTT.

At least ten counts were recorded for this clonotype. V and J are TRBV18 and TRBJ2-5, with TRBD1 matching 7 bases. V lost 5 bases and J lost 3; bases outside the gene matches: 9. The CDR3 runs to 15 residues. Per germline, CDR1 KGHSH and CDR2 LQKENI. The CDR3 loop reads CASSLPGQKKETQYF. In DNA, the CDR3 is TGTGCCAGCTCATTACCGGGACAGAAAAAAGAGACCCAGTACTTC.

Many counts were recorded for this clonotype. The chain combines TRBV7-2 with TRBJ1-1; D is uncertain. Germline V lookup: CDR1 SGHTA, CDR2 FQGNSA. The CDR3 is 11 residues long. V was clipped by 1 base and J by 11 bases, with 8 bases between them. The CDR3 DNA reads as TGTGCCAGCAGCTTAGTAGGAGGGGCTTTCTTT. Translating gives CASSLVGGAFF.

This clonotype was picked up many times. The chain recombines TRBV7-2 with TRBJ1-1; D is possibly TRBD1 (5 bases). Germline lookup yields CDR1 SGHTA and CDR2 FQGNSA. This CDR3 contains 15 residues. V was clipped by 0 bases and J by 11 bases, with 19 bases between them. CDR3 sequence reads: CASSLAMTADLVAFF. DNA for the CDR3: TGTGCCAGCAGCTTAGCGATGACAGCCGACCTGGTGGCTTTCTTT.

This clonotype was seen ten or more times. V and J are TRBV28 and TRBJ2-1, with 9 bases fitting TRBD1. Looked up from germline, CDR1 is MDHEN and CDR2 is SYDVKM. The trim removed 6 bases at V and 8 bases at J, leaving 11 bases unmatched. CDR3 size: 15 residues. The CDR3 DNA reads TGTGCCAGCAGCACCTGGGACAGGGATCTTGATGAGCAGTTCTTC. This codes for CASSTWDRDLDEQFF.

This clonotype was counted at least ten times. J is TRBJ1-2 and V is TRBV6-2 or TRBV6-3, with TRBD1 identical over 9 bases. The germline V gene encodes CDR1 MNHEY and CDR2 SVGEGT. The CDR3 covers 15 residues. The trim removed 0 bases at V and 4 bases at J, leaving 3 bases unmatched. The CDR3 reads CASSYSTGGGYGYTF. The CDR3 coding sequence is TGTGCCAGCAGTTACTCGACAGGGGGAGGCTATGGCTACACCTTC.

This clonotype was detected a few times. J is TRBJ1-2 and V is TRBV9; 7 bases fit TRBD1. The CDR3 totals 15 residues. Germline assignment: CDR1 SGDLS and CDR2 YYNGEE. V lost 0 bases, J lost 5 bases, and 7 bases stayed unmatched. CDR3 DNA sequence: TGTGCCAGCAGCGTAGAAGCCAGGGGGGAGTATGGCTACACCTTC. Its translation: CASSVEARGEYGYTF.

This clonotype was observed at least ten times. V and J are TRBV11-2 and TRBJ2-7, with no clear D. The CDR3 runs 13 residues. Trimming pared 0 bases from V and 2 bases from J, leaving 5 bases between. Germline V lookup: CDR1 SGHAT, CDR2 FQNNGV. The chain's CDR3 is CASSLDGTYEQYF. The CDR3 region has the DNA TGTGCCAGCAGCTTAGATGGGACCTACGAGCAGTACTTC.

With respect to this clonotype: With a much larger clone just one base away, this may be a read error. The chain is built from TRBV5-1 and TRBJ1-4; 7 nucleotides agree with TRBD1. The CDR3 covers 15 residues. Germline V CDR1 and CDR2: SGHRS, YFSETQ. CDR3 coding DNA: TGCGCCAACAGCCCGAAGACAGGGCCGGGTGAAAAACTGTTTTTT. This encodes CANSPKTGPGEKLFF. Filled out from reference TRBV5-1 and TRBJ1-4, the complete variable domain reads KAGVTQTPRYLIKTRGQQVTLSCSPISGHRSVSWYQQTPGQGLQFLFEYFSETQRNKGNFPGRFSGRQFSNSRSEMNVSTLELGDSALYLCANSPKTGPGEKLFFGSGTQLSVL.

This clonotype has at least ten counts. This chain connects TRBV20-1 to TRBJ2-5; tentative D call: TRBD1 (6 bases). V lost 6 bases and J lost 4, with 18 bases in between. This CDR3 contains 14 residues. Germline assignment: CDR1 DFQATT and CDR2 SNEGSKA (reference sequence). For the CDR3, the DNA is TGCAGTGCCCTAGGTTTGACAGGCGGAGAGACCCAGTACTTC. Protein sequence: CSALGLTGGETQYF.

On this clonotype itself: This may come from a read error, since a much larger clone is one base off. The J gene is TRBJ2-7, the V gene TRBV7-2, with D tentatively TRBD1 (7 bases). Germline V lookup: CDR1 SGHTA, CDR2 FQGNSA. The CDR3 extends over 14 amino acids. The ends were cut back, 3 bases at V and 3 bases at J, with 12 bases in the middle. The CDR3 region has the DNA TGTGCCAGCAGCTTCGGCAGGGGGGACTACGAGCAGTACTTC. Its translation: CASSFGRGDYEQYF.

This clonotype came up many times. This sequence joins TRBV7-2 and TRBJ2-1; 8 positions agree with TRBD1. CDR3 length equals 18 residues. Germline V CDR1 and CDR2: SGHTA, FQGNSA. Germline trimming cut 3 bases from V and 8 bases from J; bases unmatched to any gene: 18. Here the CDR3 DNA reads TGTGCCAGCAGCTTTTCGATCTTAGGGACAGGTGCCCTTGATGAGCAGTTCTTC. Its protein is CASSFSILGTGALDEQFF.

In the case of this clonotype: Since a much larger clone is just one base distant, this may be a read error. The chain has TRBV28 and TRBJ1-2; no definite D call. This CDR3 is built from 13 residues. The V gene's germline CDR1 is MDHEN and CDR2 SYDVKM. The CDR3 coding sequence is TGTGCCAGCAGTTTTTCTCTGTACTATGGCTACGCCTTC. Translating it yields CASSFSLYYGYAF.

This clonotype has more than one count but fewer than ten. The chain joins TRBV20-1 to TRBJ1-5; tentative D call: TRBD1 (6 bases). The CDR3 is 15 residues long. Germline CDR1 reads DFQATT; CDR2 reads SNEGSKA (reference sequence). V was shortened by 3 bases and J by 2 bases, with 14 bases between the two germline ends. The CDR3 here is CSASQDSGGNQPQHF. CDR3 DNA: TGCAGTGCTAGTCAGGACAGCGGGGGCAATCAGCCCCAGCATTTT.

This clonotype was counted a few times. This rearrangement joins TRBV5-1 to TRBJ1-4; 8 bases match TRBD1. Germline V gene data show CDR1 as SGHRS and CDR2 as YFSETQ. With 4 bases clipped from V and 6 bases from J, the junction kept 5 bases outside the gene matches. This CDR3 spans 14 amino acids. CDR3 in DNA: TGCGCCAGCAGCCACAGGGGGATGGATGAAAAACTGTTTTTT. This gives the protein CASSHRGMDEKLFF.

This clonotype was found many times. V and J are TRBV6-2 or TRBV6-3 and TRBJ2-7; 8 positions match TRBD1. The junction had 4 bases not matched to a gene; V was cut back by 8 bases and J by 1 base. Germline CDR1 reads MNHEY; CDR2 reads SVGEGT. There are 13 residues in the CDR3. The CDR3: CASGRTGSYEQYF. The CDR3 bases are TGTGCCAGCGGCCGGACAGGGTCCTACGAGCAGTACTTC.

Worth noting for this clonotype: A junction boundary mismatches the germline segment, possibly from a read error. This chain joins TRBV20-1 and TRBJ2-7; the D is unclear. The CDR3 extends over 10 amino acids. Per the germline V gene, CDR1 is DFQATT and CDR2 is SNEGSKA (reference sequence). This CDR3 reads CSARRDERYF. Here the CDR3 DNA reads TGCAGTGCTAGGCGAGATGAGCGGTACTTC.

This clonotype occurred many times. The chain has TRBV6-1 and TRBJ1-5, with D hard to call. CDR3 size: 15 residues. Germline V CDR1 and CDR2: MNHNS, SASEGT. Between the trimmed V and J ends, which lost 5 bases and 4 bases, there was a span of 15 bases. Here the CDR3 reads CASSYYPGSNQPQHF. CDR3 nucleotide sequence: TGTGCCAGCAGTTACTATCCGGGTTCGAATCAGCCCCAGCATTTT.